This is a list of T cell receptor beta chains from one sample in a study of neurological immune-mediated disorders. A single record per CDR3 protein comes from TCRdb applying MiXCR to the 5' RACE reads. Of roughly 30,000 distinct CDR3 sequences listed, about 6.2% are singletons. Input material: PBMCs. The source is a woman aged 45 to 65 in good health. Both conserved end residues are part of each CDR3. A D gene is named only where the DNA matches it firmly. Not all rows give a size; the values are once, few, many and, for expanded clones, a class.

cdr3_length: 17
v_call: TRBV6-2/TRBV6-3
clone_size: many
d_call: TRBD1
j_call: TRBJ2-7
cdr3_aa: CASSYPIPGQGTYEQYF
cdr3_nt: TGTGCCAGCAGTTATCCAATTCCGGGACAGGGTACCTACGAGCAGTACTTC

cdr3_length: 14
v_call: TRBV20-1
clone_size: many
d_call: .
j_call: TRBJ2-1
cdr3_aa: CSARRRVAYNEQFF
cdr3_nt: TGCAGTGCTAGAAGGCGGGTCGCCTACAATGAGCAGTTCTTC

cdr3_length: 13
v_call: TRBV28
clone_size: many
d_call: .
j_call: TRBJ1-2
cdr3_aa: CASSSERLGGYTF
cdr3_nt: TGTGCCAGCAGTTCCGAGCGCCTCGGAGGCTACACCTTC

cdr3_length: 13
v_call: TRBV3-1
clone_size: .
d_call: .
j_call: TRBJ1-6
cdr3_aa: CASSTTEAAPLHF
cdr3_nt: TGTGCCAGCTCTACTACCGAGGCGGCACCCCTCCACTTT

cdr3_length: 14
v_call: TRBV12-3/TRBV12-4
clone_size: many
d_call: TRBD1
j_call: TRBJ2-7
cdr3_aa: CASPRGQEARAQYF
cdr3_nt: TGTGCCAGCCCCAGGGGACAGGAGGCAAGGGCGCAGTACTTC

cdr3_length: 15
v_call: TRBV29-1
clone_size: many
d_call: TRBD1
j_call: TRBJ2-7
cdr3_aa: CSFSLGTGGTYEQYF
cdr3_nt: TGCAGCTTTTCCCTCGGGACAGGGGGAACCTACGAGCAGTACTTC

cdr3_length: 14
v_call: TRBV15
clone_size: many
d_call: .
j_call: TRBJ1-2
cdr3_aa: CATSIARTDYGYTF
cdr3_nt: TGTGCCACCAGCATCGCGAGGACAGACTATGGCTACACCTTC

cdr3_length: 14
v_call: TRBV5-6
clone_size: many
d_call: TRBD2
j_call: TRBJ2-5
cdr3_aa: CASSTPGLGETQYF
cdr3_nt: TGTGCCAGCAGCACCCCGGGACTAGGGGAGACCCAGTACTTC

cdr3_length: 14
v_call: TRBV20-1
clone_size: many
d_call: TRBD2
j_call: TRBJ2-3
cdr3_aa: CSAQTSGGPDTQYF
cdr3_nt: TGCAGTGCCCAGACTAGCGGGGGGCCAGATACGCAGTATTTT

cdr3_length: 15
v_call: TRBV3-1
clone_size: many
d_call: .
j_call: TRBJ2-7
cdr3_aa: CASSQEVLKDYEQYF
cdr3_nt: TGTGCCAGCAGCCAAGAAGTGCTGAAAGACTACGAGCAGTACTTC

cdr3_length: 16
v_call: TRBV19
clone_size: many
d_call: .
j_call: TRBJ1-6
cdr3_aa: CASNRQPSSYNSPLHF
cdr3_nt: TGTGCCAGTAACCGACAGCCGAGCTCCTATAATTCACCCCTCCACTTT

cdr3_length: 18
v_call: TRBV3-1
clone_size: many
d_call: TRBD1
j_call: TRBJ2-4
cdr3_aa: CASSQGFGQGRAKNIQYF
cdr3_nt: TGTGCCAGCAGCCAAGGTTTTGGACAGGGGAGGGCCAAAAACATTCAGTACTTC

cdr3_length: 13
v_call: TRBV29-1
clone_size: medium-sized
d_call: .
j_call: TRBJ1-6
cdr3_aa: CSVRTESNSPLHF
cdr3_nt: TGCAGCGTTAGGACAGAAAGTAATTCACCCCTCCACTTT

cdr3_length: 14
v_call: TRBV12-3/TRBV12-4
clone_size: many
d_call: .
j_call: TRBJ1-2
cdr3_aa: CASSLDLPIYGYTF
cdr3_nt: TGTGCCAGCAGTTTAGATCTCCCCATCTATGGCTACACCTTC

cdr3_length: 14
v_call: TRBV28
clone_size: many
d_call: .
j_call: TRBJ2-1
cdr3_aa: CASNPGLAYNEQFF
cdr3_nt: TGTGCCAGCAACCCCGGTCTAGCGTACAATGAGCAGTTCTTC

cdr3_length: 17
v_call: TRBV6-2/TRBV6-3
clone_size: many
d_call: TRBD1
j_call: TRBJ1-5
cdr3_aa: CASAGARGLGAGQPQHF
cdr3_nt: TGTGCCAGCGCCGGGGCGAGGGGGCTGGGTGCTGGTCAGCCCCAGCATTTT

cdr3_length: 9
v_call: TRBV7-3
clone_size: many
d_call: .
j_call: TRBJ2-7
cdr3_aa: CASSFEQYF
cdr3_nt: TGTGCCAGCAGCTTCGAGCAGTACTTC

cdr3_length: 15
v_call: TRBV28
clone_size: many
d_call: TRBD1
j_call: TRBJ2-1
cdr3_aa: CASSLGTGRNNEQFF
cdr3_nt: TGTGCCAGCAGTTTAGGGACAGGGAGAAACAATGAGCAGTTCTTC

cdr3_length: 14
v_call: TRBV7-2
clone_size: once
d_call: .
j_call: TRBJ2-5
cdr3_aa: CVSNSVLSGETQYF
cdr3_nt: TGTGTCAGCAACTCAGTCCTGTCTGGAGAGACCCAGTACTTC

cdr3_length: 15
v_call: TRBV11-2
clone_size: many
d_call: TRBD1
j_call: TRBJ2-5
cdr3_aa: CASSQDRDTTQTQYF
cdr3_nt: TGTGCCAGCAGCCAGGACAGGGATACCACCCAGACCCAGTACTTC

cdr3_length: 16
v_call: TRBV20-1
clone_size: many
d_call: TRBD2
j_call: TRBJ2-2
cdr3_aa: CSVEGGGRSDTGELFF
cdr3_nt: TGCAGTGTCGAAGGCGGCGGGAGGTCCGACACCGGGGAGCTGTTTTTT

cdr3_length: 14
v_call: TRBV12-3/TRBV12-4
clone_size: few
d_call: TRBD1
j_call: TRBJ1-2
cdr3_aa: CASSFVGGQYGYTF
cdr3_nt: TGTGCCAGCAGTTTCGTCGGGGGACAGTATGGCTACACCTTC

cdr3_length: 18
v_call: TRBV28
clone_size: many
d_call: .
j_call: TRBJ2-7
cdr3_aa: CASSSSLVSRGTYYEQYF
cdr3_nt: TGTGCCAGCAGTTCCAGTTTGGTCTCGAGAGGGACATACTACGAGCAGTACTTC

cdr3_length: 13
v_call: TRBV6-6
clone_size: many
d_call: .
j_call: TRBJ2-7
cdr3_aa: CASFQGNIYEQYF
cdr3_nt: TGTGCCAGCTTCCAGGGAAATATCTACGAGCAGTACTTC

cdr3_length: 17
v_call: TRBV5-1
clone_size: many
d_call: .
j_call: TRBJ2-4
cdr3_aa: CASSLTPGGRSKNIQYF
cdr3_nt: TGCGCCAGCAGCCTTACTCCCGGGGGAAGGTCCAAAAACATTCAGTACTTC

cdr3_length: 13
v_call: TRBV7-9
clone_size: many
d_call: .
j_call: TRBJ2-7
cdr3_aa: CASSLAPEGEQYF
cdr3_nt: TGTGCCAGCAGCTTAGCACCGGAGGGCGAGCAGTACTTC

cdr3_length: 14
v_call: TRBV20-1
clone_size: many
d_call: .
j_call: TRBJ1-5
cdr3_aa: CSATGPPIDQPQHF
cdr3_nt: TGCAGTGCTACTGGACCCCCAATCGATCAGCCCCAGCATTTT

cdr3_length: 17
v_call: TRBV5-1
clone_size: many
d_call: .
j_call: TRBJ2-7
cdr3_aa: CASSSLRSQGDSYEQYF
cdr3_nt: TGCGCCAGCAGCTCCCTGAGATCACAGGGCGACTCCTACGAGCAGTACTTC

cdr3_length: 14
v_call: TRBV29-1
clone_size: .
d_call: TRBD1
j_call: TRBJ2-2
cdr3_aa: CSGSDRGVTGELFF
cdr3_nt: TGCAGCGGTAGCGACAGGGGTGTAACTGGGGAGCTGTTTTTT

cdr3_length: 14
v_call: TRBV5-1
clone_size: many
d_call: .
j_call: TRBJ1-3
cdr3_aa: CASSTGHSGNTIYF
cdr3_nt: TGCGCCAGCAGCACGGGACACTCTGGAAACACCATATATTTT

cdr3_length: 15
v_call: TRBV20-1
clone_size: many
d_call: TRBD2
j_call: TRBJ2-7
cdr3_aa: CSARLLADNSYEQYF
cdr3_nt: TGCAGTGCTAGGTTACTAGCGGATAACTCCTACGAGCAGTACTTC

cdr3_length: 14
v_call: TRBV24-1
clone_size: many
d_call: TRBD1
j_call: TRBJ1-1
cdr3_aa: CATSESGTGSDAFF
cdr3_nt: TGTGCCACCAGTGAATCCGGGACAGGATCGGACGCTTTCTTT

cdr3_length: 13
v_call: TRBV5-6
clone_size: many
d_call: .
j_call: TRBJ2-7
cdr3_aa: CASSLYTLYEQYF
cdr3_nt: TGTGCCAGCAGCCTCTACACACTCTACGAGCAGTACTTC

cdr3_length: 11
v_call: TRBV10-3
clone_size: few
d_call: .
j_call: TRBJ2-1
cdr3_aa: CAMSGGNEQFF
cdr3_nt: TGTGCCATGAGTGGGGGTAATGAGCAGTTCTTC

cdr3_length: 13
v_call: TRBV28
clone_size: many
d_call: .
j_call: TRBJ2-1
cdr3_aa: CASSLWIGIEQFF
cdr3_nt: TGTGCCAGCAGTTTATGGATTGGGATTGAGCAGTTCTTC

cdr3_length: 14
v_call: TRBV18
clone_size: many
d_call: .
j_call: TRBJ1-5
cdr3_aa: CASSPVGSNQPQHF
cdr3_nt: TGTGCCAGCTCACCAGTAGGTAGCAATCAGCCCCAGCATTTT

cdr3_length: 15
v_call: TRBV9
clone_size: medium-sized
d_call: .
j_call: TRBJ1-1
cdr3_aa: CASSVGTLPNTEAFF
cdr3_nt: TGTGCCAGCAGCGTGGGAACTCTCCCGAACACTGAAGCTTTCTTT

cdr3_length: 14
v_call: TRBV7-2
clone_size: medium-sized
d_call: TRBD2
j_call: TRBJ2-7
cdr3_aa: CASSWEGRNYEQYF
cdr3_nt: TGTGCCAGCAGTTGGGAGGGTAGGAACTACGAGCAGTACTTC

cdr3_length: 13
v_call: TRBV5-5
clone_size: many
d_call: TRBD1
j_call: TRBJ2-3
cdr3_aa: CASSLTGEAQQYF
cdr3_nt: TGTGCCAGCAGCCTTACAGGGGAAGCGCAACAGTATTTT

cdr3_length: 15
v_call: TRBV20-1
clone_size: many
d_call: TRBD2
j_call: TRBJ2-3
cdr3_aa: CSARRTSGGSDTQYF
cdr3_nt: TGCAGTGCTAGACGGACTAGCGGGGGTTCGGATACGCAGTATTTT

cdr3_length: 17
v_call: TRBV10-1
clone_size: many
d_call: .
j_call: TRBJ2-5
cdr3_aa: CASSESPREPGGGTQYF
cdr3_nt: TGCGCCAGCAGTGAATCCCCCAGGGAGCCCGGCGGCGGGACCCAGTACTTC

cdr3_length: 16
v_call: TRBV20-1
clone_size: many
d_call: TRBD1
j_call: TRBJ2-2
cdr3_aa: CSAMAPGTGVPGELFF
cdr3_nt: TGCAGTGCTATGGCCCCCGGGACAGGGGTGCCCGGGGAGCTGTTTTTT

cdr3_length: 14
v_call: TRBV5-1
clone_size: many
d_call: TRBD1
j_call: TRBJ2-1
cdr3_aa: CASSRDRGYNEQFF
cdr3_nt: TGCGCCAGCAGTCGGGACAGGGGTTACAATGAGCAGTTCTTC

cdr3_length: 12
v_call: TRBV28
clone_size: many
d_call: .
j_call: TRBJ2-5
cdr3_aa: CASSLPGETQYF
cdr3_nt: TGTGCCAGCAGCCTCCCGGGAGAGACCCAGTACTTC

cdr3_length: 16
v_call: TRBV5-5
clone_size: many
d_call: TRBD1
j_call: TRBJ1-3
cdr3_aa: CASSQDRLPSGNTIYF
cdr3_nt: TGTGCCAGCAGCCAGGACAGGTTGCCCTCTGGAAACACCATATATTTT

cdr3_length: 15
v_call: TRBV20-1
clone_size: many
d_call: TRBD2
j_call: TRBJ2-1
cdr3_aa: CSANPIAGGPGEQFF
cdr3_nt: TGCAGTGCTAACCCTATAGCGGGGGGGCCCGGTGAGCAGTTCTTC

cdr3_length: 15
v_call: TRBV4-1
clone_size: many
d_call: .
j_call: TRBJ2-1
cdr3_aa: CASSQATVYDNEQFF
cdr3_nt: TGCGCCAGCAGCCAAGCGACCGTGTATGACAATGAGCAGTTCTTC

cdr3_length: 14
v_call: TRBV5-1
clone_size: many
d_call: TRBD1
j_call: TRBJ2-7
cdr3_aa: CASSLQGQVYEQYF
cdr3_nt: TGCGCCAGCAGCTTGCAGGGACAGGTCTACGAGCAGTACTTC

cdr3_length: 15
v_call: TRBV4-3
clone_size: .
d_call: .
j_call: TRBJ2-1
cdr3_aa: CASSQAVIVPNEQFF
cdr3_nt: TGCGCCAGCAGCCAAGCGGTCATAGTCCCCAATGAGCAGTTCTTC

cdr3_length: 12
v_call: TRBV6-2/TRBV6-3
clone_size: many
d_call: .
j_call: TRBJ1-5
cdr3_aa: CASSYGEQPQHF
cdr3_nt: TGTGCCAGCAGTTATGGAGAGCAGCCCCAGCATTTT

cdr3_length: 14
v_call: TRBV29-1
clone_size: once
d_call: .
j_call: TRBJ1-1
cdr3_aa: CSSGQVGMNTEAFF
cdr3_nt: TGCAGCTCGGGTCAGGTAGGCATGAACACTGAAGCTTTCTTT

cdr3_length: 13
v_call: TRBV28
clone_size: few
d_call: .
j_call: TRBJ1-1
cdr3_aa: CASSLSAGPEAFF
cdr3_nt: TGTGCCAGCAGTTTATCCGCAGGACCTGAAGCTTTCTTT

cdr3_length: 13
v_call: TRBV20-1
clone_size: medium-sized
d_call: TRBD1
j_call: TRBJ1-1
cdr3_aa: CSARGSGGAQAFF
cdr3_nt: TGCAGTGCCAGGGGGTCGGGGGGGGCCCAAGCTTTCTTT

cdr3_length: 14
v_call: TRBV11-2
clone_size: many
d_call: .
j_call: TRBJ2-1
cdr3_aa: CASSLEDGIGPQFF
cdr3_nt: TGTGCCAGCAGCTTAGAAGACGGGATAGGACCCCAGTTCTTC

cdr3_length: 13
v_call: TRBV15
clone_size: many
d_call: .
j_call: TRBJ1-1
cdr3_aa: CATSRDRGREAFF
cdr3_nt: TGTGCCACCAGCAGAGATAGGGGCAGGGAAGCTTTCTTT

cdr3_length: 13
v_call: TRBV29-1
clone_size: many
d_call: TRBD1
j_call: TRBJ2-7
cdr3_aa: CSATGTGNYEQYF
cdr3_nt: TGCAGCGCTACTGGGACAGGGAATTACGAGCAGTACTTC

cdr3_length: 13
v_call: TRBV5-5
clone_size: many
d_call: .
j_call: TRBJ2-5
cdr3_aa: CASSLVGIETQYF
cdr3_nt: TGTGCCAGCAGCTTGGTAGGGATTGAGACCCAGTACTTC

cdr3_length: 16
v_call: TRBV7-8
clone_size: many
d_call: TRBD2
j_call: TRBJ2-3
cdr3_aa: CASSLDVGGATDTQYF
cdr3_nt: TGTGCCAGCAGCTTAGACGTCGGGGGGGCCACAGATACGCAGTATTTT

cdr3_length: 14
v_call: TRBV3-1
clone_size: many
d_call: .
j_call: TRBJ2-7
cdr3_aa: CASSQSGTSYEQYF
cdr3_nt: TGTGCCAGCAGCCAATCCGGGACCTCCTACGAGCAGTACTTC